This record concerns one TCR beta chain sequence. The entry originates in a study of T cell changes during pregnancy in multiple sclerosis. Germline V CDR1 and CDR2: LNHDA, SQIVND (reference sequence). With V trimmed by 6 bases and J by 8 bases, 5 bases remained unmatched. The CDR3 is 12 amino acids. Here immunoSEQ multiplex PCR was the method, and the copy in TCRdb shows in-frame clones only, minus some. The sample contains just under 65,000 clones, around 91% of which appear only once. This clonotype was obtained from a female donor in good health, enrolled as a control in a pregnancy study. The J gene is TRBJ1-2, the V gene TRBV19; 8 bases line up with TRBD1. Sequencing was performed on peripheral blood, taken in the third trimester of pregnancy. Here the CDR3 reads CASSLAGGGYTF. The CDR3 region has the DNA TGTGCCAGTAGCCTCGCAGGGGGCGGCTACACCTTC.